This is a list of T cell receptor beta chains from one sample in a study of shared clonotypes between healthy human individuals. Only in-frame clones appear in the TCRdb table, and some are missing; sequencing was by immunoSEQ multiplex PCR. The sample has about 1.5 million clones, approximately 96% seen once. The sample taken for sequencing was naive CD4+ T cells sorted from blood. Receptor source: a man aged 25 to 45 in good health. Both conserved end residues are part of each CDR3. A D gene is named only where the DNA matches it firmly. Size is stated for part of the rows, as once, few or many counts, or as a class when the clone is expanded.

clone size	D gene	V gene	J gene	CDR3 DNA	CDR3 protein
.	TRBD1	TRBV19	TRBJ1-2	TGTGCCAGTAGGACACAGGGGGCACCGTCTAATGGCTACACCTTC	CASRTQGAPSNGYTF
.	TRBD1	TRBV7-2	TRBJ2-7	TGTGCCAGCCGGACAGGCGCTTACGAGCAGTACTTC	CASRTGAYEQYF
once	.	TRBV27	TRBJ2-3	TGTGCCAGCGCCTGGCGGGACACAGATACGCAGTATTTT	CASAWRDTDTQYF
.	TRBD2	TRBV30	TRBJ2-7	TGTGCCTGGACCAGTAGCGGGAGATCATCGCAGTACTTC	CAWTSSGRSSQYF
.	.	TRBV6-5	TRBJ2-5	TGTGCCAGCAGACGGGGTGCTGGAGAGACCCAGTACTTC	CASRRGAGETQYF
.	TRBD2	TRBV4-2	TRBJ2-1	TGTGCCAGCAGCCAAGAGGGGACTAGCGGGTACAATGAGCAGTTCTTC	CASSQEGTSGYNEQFF
.	TRBD2	TRBV4-3	TRBJ2-5	TGCGCCAGCAGCCAAGAGGCTAGCGGGATCCAAGAGACCCAGTACTTC	CASSQEASGIQETQYF
.	.	TRBV10-3	TRBJ2-2	TGTGCCATCAGTGTTACGGGAGAGGATACCGGGGAGCTGTTTTTT	CAISVTGEDTGELFF
.	.	TRBV7-3	TRBJ2-3	TGTGCCAGCAGCTCAGCAGTTAGCACAGATACGCAGTATTTT	CASSSAVSTDTQYF
.	.	TRBV14	TRBJ2-5	TGTGCCAGCAGCCACGGAGAGACCCAGTACTTC	CASSHGETQYF
.	.	TRBV28	TRBJ2-1	TGTGCCAGCAGCCTGCTGGGACTGATAAATGAGCAGTTCTTC	CASSLLGLINEQFF
.	.	TRBV7-9	TRBJ1-5	TGTGCCAGCAGTCCCCGAGGGGGGAGCAATCAGCCCCAGCATTTT	CASSPRGGSNQPQHF
.	TRBD1	TRBV10-3	TRBJ1-5	TGTGCCATCAGACAGGGGGCAAATCAGCCCCAGCATTTT	CAIRQGANQPQHF
.	TRBD1	TRBV5-4	TRBJ2-2	TGTGCCAGCCTCCGGGACAGGGGCACCGGGGAGCTGTTTTTT	CASLRDRGTGELFF
.	TRBD1	TRBV6-6	TRBJ2-7	TGTGCCAGCAGATTGGGGACAGCCTACGAGCAGTACTTC	CASRLGTAYEQYF
.	.	TRBV18	TRBJ2-3	TGTGCCAGCTTAATCAGGGGTCGAACAGATACGCAGTATTTT	CASLIRGRTDTQYF
.	TRBD1	TRBV6-5	TRBJ2-1	TGTGCCACGTCGCCCGGGACAGGGGACAATGAGCAGTTCTTC	CATSPGTGDNEQFF
.	TRBD2	TRBV7-2	TRBJ2-1	TGTGCCAGCAGCCGCGGGAGAAACAATGAGCAGTTCTTC	CASSRGRNNEQFF
once	TRBD2	TRBV28	TRBJ2-7	TGTGCCAGCAGTTCCCCGGGGCGATGGACTAGCGGGGCCATCTACGAGCAGTACTTC	CASSSPGRWTSGAIYEQYF
once	.	TRBV5-4	TRBJ2-7	TGTGCCAGCAGCCCCGGACTACTGTTAGCAGGCGAGCAGTACTTC	CASSPGLLLAGEQYF
.	.	TRBV28	TRBJ1-2	TGTGCCATCAGCCCGGGGGGCGTTCGGGGCTACACCTTC	CAISPGGVRGYTF
.	.	TRBV7-2	TRBJ2-3	TGTGCCAGCAGCCTGGGACACCTCACAGATACGCAGTATTTT	CASSLGHLTDTQYF
.	TRBD1	TRBV7-9	TRBJ1-2	TGTGCCAGCAGCTCCTACTCGACGACACAGGGGGGAGGCTACACCTTC	CASSSYSTTQGGGYTF
.	TRBD2	TRBV7-3	TRBJ2-1	TGTGCCAGCAGCTTTGGACTAGCGGGGGGTGAGCAGTTCTTC	CASSFGLAGGEQFF
.	.	TRBV18	TRBJ1-5	TGTGCCAGCTCACGTAATCAGGGTCAGAATCAGCCCCAGCATTTT	CASSRNQGQNQPQHF
.	.	TRBV9	TRBJ2-1	TGTGCCAGCAGCGTAGGGGCAAGCTCCTACAATGAGCAGTTCTTC	CASSVGASSYNEQFF
once	.	TRBV10-2	TRBJ2-5	TGCGCCAGCAGTGGCGGAGTTGAGACCCAGTACTTC	CASSGGVETQYF
.	TRBD1	TRBV18	TRBJ1-1	TGTGCCAGCTCGCAAAACAGGGGACGAATGAACACTGAAGCTTTCTTT	CASSQNRGRMNTEAFF
.	.	TRBV18	TRBJ2-1	TGTGCCAGCTCACCAGGGACTGGCTACAATGAGCAGTTCTTC	CASSPGTGYNEQFF
.	TRBD1	TRBV9	TRBJ2-7	TGTGCCAGCAGCGTAGACCCTCGGACAGGGATCGAGCAGTACTTC	CASSVDPRTGIEQYF
once	TRBD1	TRBV5-4	TRBJ2-1	TGTGCCGTTGGGGGACAGGGCTACAATGAGCAGTTCTTC	CAVGGQGYNEQFF